This TCR beta chain was captured by sequencing in a study of OX40 agonist ivuxolimab in advanced cancers. The wider study: Three patients, one with hepatocellular carcinoma and two with cutaneous melanoma, responded partially. Study-level results: Clonal expansion was seen in CD4+ and CD8+ blood T cells by week 6 at 0.1 to 3.0 mg/kg.

Produced via immunoSEQ multiplex PCR; TCRdb's table is partial and in-frame only. Among fewer than 50,000 clones, roughly 90% were seen once, and the ten largest hold under 0.65%. Points on this clone: As yet, its antigen is unknown.

The CDR3 totals 18 residues. The V end lost 4 bases, the J end lost 0 bases, and 19 bases lay between the germline ends. CDR1 and CDR2 (germline): SNHLY, FYNNEI. Patients had blood sampled at baseline and again on cycle 4 day 1 and cycle 7 day 1. The receptor's source is an adult with an advanced solid tumor such as melanoma, head and neck, liver or kidney cancer. The J gene is TRBJ2-1, the V gene TRBV2; tentative D call: TRBD2 (7 bases). The sequenced sample was CD4+ or CD8+ T cells sorted from blood, obtained in a trial of the OX40 agonist ivuxolimab. Here the CDR3 reads CASSGPSGGGDSYNEQFF. CDR3 DNA: TGTGCCAGCAGTGGTCCGTCGGGCGGGGGCGACTCCTACAATGAGCAGTTCTTC.